The 30 T cell receptor beta chains below were found in one sample sequenced in a study of blood T cell repertoires in COVID-19. Data came from immunoSEQ multiplex PCR; TCRdb stores just in-frame clones and leaves some out. The data contain approximately 170,000 clones, about 83% of them singletons. Sequences were obtained from peripheral blood. These TCRs come from an older woman who had recovered from COVID-19.

The chain uses TRBV7-3 and TRBJ2-7, with D possibly matching TRBD2 (7 bases). The ends were cut back, 5 bases at V and 3 bases at J, with 17 bases in the middle. CDR3 length: 15 residues. The germline gives CDR1 SGHTA, CDR2 FQGTGA. CDR3 nucleotides: TGTGCCAGCAGCCCGAGGGGGGGTGGACTCTACGAGCAGTACTTC. It encodes CASSPRGGGLYEQYF.

This clone was seen only once. The gene calls are TRBV30 and TRBJ1-5; tentative D call: TRBD1 (5 bases). Trimming left V 1 base short and J 1 base short, with 11 bases between. CDR1 GTSNPN and CDR2 SVGIG come from the germline V gene (reference sequence). The CDR3 spans 15 residues. CDR3 nucleotides: TGTGCCTGGAGTGGGGGGGAACGGAGCAATCAGCCCCAGCATTTT. The encoded protein is CAWSGGERSNQPQHF.

The chain employs TRBV9 and TRBJ2-5; D possibly corresponds to TRBD2 (6 bases). V was shortened by 4 bases and J by 5 bases, with 18 bases between the two germline ends. Per the germline V gene, CDR1 is SGDLS and CDR2 is YYNGEE. The CDR3 consists of 15 residues. In DNA form, the CDR3 reads TGTGCCAGCAGCTTAGGGACTGACCCAAGGGAGACCCAGTACTTC. Protein product: CASSLGTDPRETQYF.

The chain carries TRBV15 and TRBJ1-1; tentative D call: TRBD1 (5 bases). V lost 1 base, J lost 7 bases, and 10 bases lay in between. The CDR3 has 13 amino acids. Germline CDR1 LNHNV, CDR2 YYDKDF (reference sequence). The CDR3 spells CATSRGGVIEAFF. The CDR3 nucleotides read TGTGCCACCAGCAGAGGGGGGGTTATTGAAGCTTTCTTT.

The chain joins TRBV4-1 to TRBJ2-5; 7 bases match TRBD1. CDR3 length: 16 residues. J gave up 5 bases and V 1 base, and 10 bases lay outside the gene matches. Germline CDR1 MGHRA, CDR2 YSYEKL. CDR3 in amino acids: CASSQASHRGRETQYF. For the CDR3, the DNA is TGCGCCAGCAGCCAAGCTTCCCACAGGGGCCGGGAGACCCAGTACTTC.

V and J are TRBV9 and TRBJ2-7; D perhaps matches TRBD2 (6 bases). The CDR3 consists of 16 residues. Trimming pared 5 bases from V and 6 bases from J, leaving 24 bases between. Germline V gene sequence: CDR1 SGDLS, CDR2 YYNGEE. The DNA of the CDR3 is TGTGCCAGCAGTCCGGCCGATCCGTTCTTGGGGGGCGAGCAGTACTTC. Translating it yields CASSPADPFLGGEQYF.

This clone has more than one count but fewer than ten. The rearrangement links TRBV27 to TRBJ1-2; 8 bases align to TRBD1. The V segment lost 5 bases and the J segment 9 bases; nucleotides outside the gene matches: 5. The CDR3 is 12 residues long. Germline V lookup: CDR1 MNHEY, CDR2 SMNVEV (reference sequence). CDR3 in DNA: TGTGCCAGCAGTGGATACAGGGGGAGCTACACCTTC. Protein: CASSGYRGSYTF.

The CDR3 reads CASRLPGSRGYTF. The CDR3 DNA follows: TGTGCCAGCAGACTGCCGGGGAGCCGTGGCTACACCTTC. The rearrangement uses TRBV6-5 and TRBJ1-2; D unresolved. Per germline, CDR1 MNHEY and CDR2 SVGAGI. The CDR3 sequence is 13 residues long. V was cut by 6 bases and J by 7 bases, with 15 bases left in between.

As to this clone: The sample has other DNA sequences that encode this CDR3 too. The chain uses TRBV19 and TRBJ2-5; the D is unclear. Trimming stripped 4 bases from V and 2 bases from J, with 2 bases between. There are 11 residues in the CDR3. The germline V gene encodes CDR1 LNHDA and CDR2 SQIVND (reference sequence). CDR3 protein: CASSTQETQYF. CDR3 nucleotide sequence: TGTGCCAGTAGTACGCAAGAGACCCAGTACTTC.

The gene calls are TRBV19 and TRBJ1-1; the D is unclear. The CDR3 is 14 amino acids. V was pared by 5 bases and J by 2 bases, with 12 bases between. From germline, CDR1 is LNHDA and CDR2 SQIVND (reference sequence). Written as DNA, the CDR3 is TGTGCCAGTAGTTTGGGCGGGGATAACACTGAAGCTTTCTTT. Translation: CASSLGGDNTEAFF. The full variable domain, its missing parts supplied by reference TRBV19 and TRBJ1-1, is DGGITQSPKYLFRKEGQNVTLSCEQNLNHDAMYWYRQDPGQGLRLIYYSQIVNDFQKGDIAEGYSVSREKKESFPLTVTSAQKNPTAFYLCASSLGGDNTEAFFGQGTRLTVV.

The chain employs TRBV7-8 and TRBJ1-4; 7 bases match TRBD1. With 8 bases clipped from V and 7 bases from J, the junction kept 10 bases outside the gene matches. The CDR3 consists of 14 residues. Looked up from germline, CDR1 is SGHVS and CDR2 is FQNEAQ. Written as DNA, the CDR3 is TGTGCCAGCTCATTACAGGGGTGGGGTGAAAAACTGTTTTTT. This encodes CASSLQGWGEKLFF.

The J gene is TRBJ2-3, the V gene TRBV7-3; D is perhaps TRBD2 (5 bases). Per germline, CDR1 SGHTA and CDR2 FQGTGA. Trimming shortened V by 5 bases and J by 0 bases, and 9 bases separated the two germline ends. CDR3 size: 14 residues. CDR3 in DNA: TGTGCCAGCAGCGGACGGACTAGCACAGATACGCAGTATTTT. Its protein is CASSGRTSTDTQYF.

J is TRBJ2-6 and V is TRBV28, with TRBD1 matching over 11 bases. CDR1 and CDR2 from the germline V gene are MDHEN and SYDVKM. The ends lost 5 bases at V and 5 bases at J; junction bases unmatched: 2. The CDR3 length is 15 residues. CDR3 region: CASSRTGGWANVLTF. CDR3 nucleotides: TGTGCCAGCAGTCGGACAGGGGGCTGGGCCAACGTCCTGACTTTC.

This clone was recorded a few times. The V gene is TRBV30, the J gene TRBJ2-5, with D maybe TRBD2 (6 bases). Germline V gene lookup returns CDR1 GTSNPN and CDR2 SVGIG (reference sequence). The CDR3 totals 14 residues. The ends were cut back, 2 bases at V and 1 base at J, with 11 bases in the middle. The CDR3 DNA follows: TGTGCCTGGAGTCCATCTAGCGTCCAAGAGACCCAGTACTTC. It yields the protein CAWSPSSVQETQYF.

This clone appeared a few times. This chain links TRBV30 with TRBJ1-4; 8 bases match TRBD1. The CDR3 consists of 15 residues. Trimming at V came to 3 bases and at J to 1 base, leaving 4 bases not matched to a gene. Per germline, CDR1 GTSNPN and CDR2 SVGIG (reference sequence). CDR3 nucleotides: TGTGCCTGGAGCCGAGGACAGGGAACTAATGAAAAACTGTTTTTT. It is translated as CAWSRGQGTNEKLFF.

The chain combines TRBV18 with TRBJ1-2; 7 nucleotides align to TRBD1. Germline trimming cut 6 bases from V and 3 bases from J; bases unmatched to any gene: 7. From germline, CDR1 is KGHSH and CDR2 LQKENI. The CDR3 length is 14 residues. Here the CDR3 DNA reads TGTGCCAGCTCCCCCACAGGGGCGGACTATGGCTACACCTTC. This codes for CASSPTGADYGYTF.

V usage is TRBV2 and J usage is TRBJ1-2, with D possibly TRBD1 on 5 matching bases. Germline V gives CDR1 SNHLY, CDR2 FYNNEI. The CDR3 spans 14 residues. Trimming took off 7 bases at V and 5 bases at J, with 17 bases between the two ends. This CDR3 is CASTLGEVGYGYTF. DNA of the CDR3: TGTGCCAGCACCCTGGGGGAGGTGGGTTATGGCTACACCTTC.

The chain is built from TRBV7-9 and TRBJ2-1, with D unresolved. CDR1 SEHNR and CDR2 FQNEAQ come from the germline V gene (reference sequence). This CDR3 region has 12 residues. Deletions cut 2 bases from V and 7 bases from J, with 6 bases between. The CDR3 reads CASSLSRNEQFF. The CDR3 DNA sequence: TGTGCCAGCAGCTTATCCAGAAATGAGCAGTTCTTC.

The J gene is TRBJ2-5, the V gene TRBV5-1; 7 bases fit TRBD2. Germline V gives CDR1 SGHRS, CDR2 YFSETQ. The CDR3 runs 15 residues. J lost 2 bases, V lost 4 bases, and 8 bases had no gene match. The CDR3 here is CASSPVGGVQETQYF. The CDR3 DNA reads TGCGCCAGCAGCCCGGTTGGGGGGGTTCAAGAGACCCAGTACTTC.

The chain has TRBV4-1 and TRBJ2-7; TRBD1 agrees at 7 bases. This CDR3 contains 15 residues. The V segment lost 0 bases and the J segment 3 bases; nucleotides outside the gene matches: 5. CDR1 MGHRA and CDR2 YSYEKL come from the germline V gene. The CDR3 bases are TGCGCCAGCAGCCAAGACCCGGGACAGTACTACGAGCAGTACTTC. Protein product: CASSQDPGQYYEQYF.

This chain links TRBV14 with TRBJ1-5; D is undetermined. Germline assignment: CDR1 SGHDN and CDR2 FVKESK. The CDR3 contains 13 residues. V lost 1 base, J lost 2 bases, and 3 bases lay in between. The CDR3 DNA follows: TGTGCCAGCAGCCAAGCGGGCAATCAGCCCCAGCATTTT. Translation: CASSQAGNQPQHF.

This chain links TRBV19 with TRBJ2-2, with D tentatively TRBD1 (5 bases). Germline CDR1 LNHDA, CDR2 SQIVND (reference sequence). This CDR3 has 15 amino acids. V shed 3 bases and J shed 0 bases, with 8 bases lying between them. The CDR3 DNA reads TGTGCCAGTAGTATGGGGCAGACGAACACCGGGGAGCTGTTTTTT. It is translated as CASSMGQTNTGELFF.

The rearrangement links TRBV28 to TRBJ1-1; D remains unclear. The CDR3 is 14 residues long. Trimming stripped 3 bases from V and 1 base from J, with 9 bases between. CDR1 and CDR2 (germline): MDHEN, SYDVKM. The CDR3: CASSFGQTNTEAFF. CDR3 sequence (DNA): TGTGCCAGCAGTTTTGGGCAGACGAACACTGAAGCTTTCTTT.

This chain uses TRBV30 with TRBJ1-2, with a tentative D call TRBD1 (5 bases). The CDR3 is made up of 11 amino acids. CDR1 is GTSNPN and CDR2 is SVGIG in the germline V gene (reference sequence). Trimming pared 6 bases from V and 8 bases from J, leaving 13 bases between. The CDR3 region has the DNA TGTGCCTGTGGGGCTGCCTGGGGCTACACCTTC. As protein: CACGAAWGYTF.

The chain joins TRBV6-5 to TRBJ2-7; D is perhaps TRBD1 (5 bases). Germline CDR1 reads MNHEY; CDR2 reads SVGAGI. This CDR3 has 13 amino acids. V lost 8 bases and J lost 2, with 13 bases in between. The CDR3 DNA reads TGTGCCAGCGTGGACATAAGAGCCTACGAGCAGTACTTC. Translation gives CASVDIRAYEQYF.

The chain employs TRBV2 and TRBJ2-3; 13 nucleotides line up with TRBD2. V trimming: 8 bases; J trimming: 6 bases; junction bases outside the gene matches: 11. Germline V CDR1 and CDR2: SNHLY, FYNNEI. The CDR3 has 16 residues. The CDR3 nucleotides read TGTGCCAGCGTAGCCACTAGCGGGAGGGGCAGGGATACGCAGTATTTT. This sequence encodes CASVATSGRGRDTQYF.

The rearrangement joins TRBV5-1 to TRBJ1-5, with 7 bases identical to TRBD1. With V trimmed by 4 bases and J by 2 bases, 6 bases remained unmatched. The CDR3 extends over 15 amino acids. Per germline, CDR1 SGHRS and CDR2 YFSETQ. Written as DNA, the CDR3 is TGCGCCAGCAGCCTAGGGGGCTGGGGCAATCAGCCCCAGCATTTT. This codes for CASSLGGWGNQPQHF. Together with reference TRBV5-1 and TRBJ1-5, the CDR3 gives the full variable domain: KAGVTQTPRYLIKTRGQQVTLSCSPISGHRSVSWYQQTPGQGLQFLFEYFSETQRNKGNFPGRFSGRQFSNSRSEMNVSTLELGDSALYLCASSLGGWGNQPQHFGDGTRLSIL.

The V and J genes are TRBV30 and TRBJ2-7; D might be TRBD1 (6 bases). CDR1 and CDR2 (germline): GTSNPN, SVGIG (reference sequence). V was pared by 4 bases and J by 3 bases, with 7 bases between. The CDR3 totals 11 residues. CDR3 protein: CAWTGDYEQYF. For the CDR3, the DNA is TGTGCCTGGACAGGGGACTACGAGCAGTACTTC.

The genes are TRBV10-2 and TRBJ1-2; tentatively, D is TRBD1 (6 bases). The germline gives CDR1 WSHSY, CDR2 SAAADI. The CDR3 loop spans 15 amino acids. V was cut by 3 bases and J by 3 bases, with 14 bases left in between. CDR3 region: CASSDKAPGDYGYTF. The CDR3 DNA sequence: TGCGCCAGCAGTGATAAGGCCCCAGGGGACTATGGCTACACCTTC.

A single count supports this clone. The chain recombines TRBV4-3 with TRBJ1-1; a weak D match, TRBD1 (5 bases). Trimming took off 0 bases at V and 5 bases at J, with 13 bases between the two ends. CDR1 LGHNA and CDR2 YSLEER come from the germline V gene. There are 15 residues in the CDR3. This CDR3 reads CASSQDIQGETEAFF. DNA for the CDR3: TGCGCCAGCAGCCAAGATATTCAGGGTGAGACTGAAGCTTTCTTT.